This is a list of T cell receptor beta chains from one sample in a study of graft-versus-host responses after intestinal transplantation. This table comes from immunoSEQ multiplex PCR, and its TCRdb copy is limited to in-frame clones, with some not included. The data show 12,000 or so clones, about four fifths seen once. Sequences were derived from PBMCs, sampled 494 days after intestinal transplant. Receptor source: a human patient who received an intestinal transplant, so some T cells may come from the graft donor. The CDR3 runs from the conserved cysteine through the conserved F or W. The order of the fields is clone size, D gene, J gene, V gene, CDR3 protein, CDR3 DNA. The D gene is left open where the match is weak. Rows may omit the clone size; those that give it use once, few, many or a size class.

clone size: .; D gene: .; J gene: TRBJ1-3; V gene: TRBV6-5; CDR3 protein: CASSIGTYGGNTIYF; CDR3 DNA: TGTGCCAGCAGTATTGGGACCTACGGGGGAAACACCATATATTTT
clone size: .; D gene: .; J gene: TRBJ2-3; V gene: TRBV6-4; CDR3 protein: CASSSSSTDTQYF; CDR3 DNA: TGTGCCAGCAGTTCTAGTAGCACAGATACGCAGTATTTT
clone size: .; D gene: .; J gene: TRBJ2-7; V gene: TRBV27; CDR3 protein: CASSLSGQGSVEQYF; CDR3 DNA: TGTGCCAGCAGTTTATCTGGGCAGGGCAGTGTCGAGCAGTACTTC
clone size: .; D gene: .; J gene: TRBJ2-3; V gene: TRBV7-8; CDR3 protein: CASSLATSTDTQYF; CDR3 DNA: TGTGCCAGCAGCTTAGCCACTAGCACAGATACGCAGTATTTT
clone size: .; D gene: .; J gene: TRBJ2-1; V gene: TRBV28; CDR3 protein: CASSHGRTYNEQFF; CDR3 DNA: TGTGCCAGCAGTCATGGACGGACCTACAATGAGCAGTTCTTC
clone size: .; D gene: TRBD1; J gene: TRBJ1-1; V gene: TRBV5-5; CDR3 protein: CASTPRQGTEAFF; CDR3 DNA: TGTGCCAGCACCCCTCGACAGGGCACTGAAGCTTTCTTT
clone size: .; D gene: .; J gene: TRBJ1-4; V gene: TRBV6-6; CDR3 protein: CASSYVFGEKLFF; CDR3 DNA: TGTGCCAGCAGTTACGTGTTTGGTGAAAAACTGTTTTTT
clone size: .; D gene: TRBD2; J gene: TRBJ2-1; V gene: TRBV5-5; CDR3 protein: CASSLSAGGYNEQFF; CDR3 DNA: TGTGCCAGCAGCTTGTCCGCGGGAGGGTACAATGAGCAGTTCTTC
clone size: .; D gene: .; J gene: TRBJ1-2; V gene: TRBV19; CDR3 protein: CASKFVGQLYGYTF; CDR3 DNA: TGTGCCAGTAAGTTTGTCGGACAGCTCTATGGCTACACCTTC
clone size: .; D gene: .; J gene: TRBJ2-4; V gene: TRBV6-5; CDR3 protein: CASSAGATNIQYF; CDR3 DNA: TGTGCCAGCAGTGCCGGGGCGACCAACATTCAGTACTTC
clone size: .; D gene: .; J gene: TRBJ2-3; V gene: TRBV6-1; CDR3 protein: CASSEWGTPQDTQYF; CDR3 DNA: TGTGCCAGCAGTGAATGGGGGACCCCTCAAGATACGCAGTATTTT
clone size: .; D gene: .; J gene: TRBJ2-3; V gene: TRBV6-5; CDR3 protein: CASSLQRSSTDTQYF; CDR3 DNA: TGTGCCAGCAGCCTCCAGCGGAGTAGCACAGATACGCAGTATTTT
clone size: .; D gene: .; J gene: TRBJ1-4; V gene: TRBV6-1; CDR3 protein: CASSEFLGGKGEKLFF; CDR3 DNA: TGTGCCAGCAGTGAATTCCTCGGGGGGAAAGGTGAAAAACTGTTTTTT
clone size: .; D gene: TRBD2; J gene: TRBJ2-2; V gene: TRBV5-1; CDR3 protein: CASSSLGTIPTGELFF; CDR3 DNA: TGCGCCAGCAGTTCCCTCGGGACTATTCCCACCGGGGAGCTGTTTTTT
clone size: .; D gene: TRBD1; J gene: TRBJ1-4; V gene: TRBV9; CDR3 protein: CASSEDPGTGGAKLFF; CDR3 DNA: TGTGCCAGCAGCGAAGACCCCGGGACAGGGGGCGCGAAACTGTTTTTT
clone size: .; D gene: .; J gene: TRBJ2-5; V gene: TRBV19; CDR3 protein: CASSIDVSQETQYF; CDR3 DNA: TGTGCCAGTAGTATAGATGTGTCCCAAGAGACCCAGTACTTC
clone size: few; D gene: .; J gene: TRBJ2-3; V gene: TRBV6-4; CDR3 protein: CASSEEGEADTQYF; CDR3 DNA: TGTGCCAGCAGTGAAGAGGGGGAGGCAGATACGCAGTATTTT
clone size: .; D gene: .; J gene: TRBJ2-4; V gene: TRBV28; CDR3 protein: CASSFGRVGIQYF; CDR3 DNA: TGTGCCAGCAGTTTCGGCAGGGTTGGTATTCAGTACTTC
clone size: .; D gene: TRBD1; J gene: TRBJ2-7; V gene: TRBV6-5; CDR3 protein: CASKTGQGSYEQYF; CDR3 DNA: TGTGCCAGCAAGACGGGACAGGGCTCCTACGAGCAGTACTTC
clone size: .; D gene: .; J gene: TRBJ2-6; V gene: TRBV21-1; CDR3 protein: CASSKRGGANVLTF; CDR3 DNA: TGTGCCAGCAGCAAACGGGGAGGAGCCAACGTCCTGACTTTC
clone size: .; D gene: .; J gene: TRBJ2-2; V gene: TRBV30; CDR3 protein: CAWSVSLTGELFF; CDR3 DNA: TGTGCCTGGAGTGTAAGTCTCACCGGGGAGCTGTTTTTT
clone size: .; D gene: .; J gene: TRBJ2-3; V gene: TRBV25-1; CDR3 protein: CASSNLDTDTQYF; CDR3 DNA: TGTGCCAGCAGTAACCTAGACACAGATACGCAGTATTTT
clone size: .; D gene: .; J gene: TRBJ1-2; V gene: TRBV5-4; CDR3 protein: CASSFQGQSNYGYTF; CDR3 DNA: TGTGCCAGCAGCTTTCAGGGGCAATCTAACTATGGCTACACCTTC
clone size: .; D gene: .; J gene: TRBJ2-3; V gene: TRBV28; CDR3 protein: CASSLNRLLTDTQYF; CDR3 DNA: TGTGCCAGCAGTTTGAATAGACTACTCACAGATACGCAGTATTTT
clone size: few; D gene: .; J gene: TRBJ2-1; V gene: TRBV7-3; CDR3 protein: CASSSSPSSYNEQFF; CDR3 DNA: TGTGCCAGCAGCTCATCGCCAAGCTCCTACAATGAGCAGTTCTTC
clone size: .; D gene: TRBD1; J gene: TRBJ2-2; V gene: TRBV5-1; CDR3 protein: CASREDRAYTGELFF; CDR3 DNA: TGCGCCAGCAGAGAGGACAGGGCTTACACCGGGGAGCTGTTTTTT
clone size: .; D gene: .; J gene: TRBJ2-1; V gene: TRBV10-3; CDR3 protein: CAIRSGSEGNEQFF; CDR3 DNA: TGTGCCATCAGATCGGGGAGCGAAGGGAATGAGCAGTTCTTC
clone size: .; D gene: TRBD1; J gene: TRBJ1-4; V gene: TRBV27; CDR3 protein: CASSGTATNEKLFF; CDR3 DNA: TGTGCCAGCTCCGGGACAGCAACAAATGAAAAACTGTTTTTT
clone size: .; D gene: .; J gene: TRBJ2-7; V gene: TRBV18; CDR3 protein: CASSPPESSYEQYF; CDR3 DNA: TGTGCCAGCTCACCACCCGAAAGCTCCTACGAGCAGTACTTC
clone size: .; D gene: .; J gene: TRBJ1-1; V gene: TRBV30; CDR3 protein: CAWSVVVINTEAFF; CDR3 DNA: TGTGCCTGGAGTGTAGTTGTGATAAACACTGAAGCTTTCTTT
clone size: .; D gene: .; J gene: TRBJ1-5; V gene: TRBV5-8; CDR3 protein: CASRLGTLSQGNQPQHF; CDR3 DNA: TGTGCCAGCAGACTCGGGACCCTTTCCCAGGGCAATCAGCCCCAGCATTTT
clone size: .; D gene: .; J gene: TRBJ1-5; V gene: TRBV4-1; CDR3 protein: CASSLGRDQPQHF; CDR3 DNA: TGCGCCAGCAGCCTCGGCAGGGATCAGCCCCAGCATTTT
clone size: .; D gene: .; J gene: TRBJ2-2; V gene: TRBV30; CDR3 protein: CAWQLGQSNTGELFF; CDR3 DNA: TGTGCCTGGCAATTGGGTCAGTCTAACACCGGGGAGCTGTTTTTT
clone size: .; D gene: .; J gene: TRBJ2-7; V gene: TRBV18; CDR3 protein: CASSPPGYSYEQYF; CDR3 DNA: TGTGCCAGCTCACCTCCGGGGTACTCCTACGAGCAGTACTTC
clone size: .; D gene: .; J gene: TRBJ1-1; V gene: TRBV29-1; CDR3 protein: CSVEESVGGEAFF; CDR3 DNA: TGCAGCGTTGAAGAATCCGTCGGAGGGGAAGCTTTCTTT
clone size: few; D gene: .; J gene: TRBJ2-3; V gene: TRBV28; CDR3 protein: CASRRGTQYF; CDR3 DNA: TGTGCCAGCAGACGAGGGACGCAGTATTTT
clone size: .; D gene: TRBD1; J gene: TRBJ2-4; V gene: TRBV2; CDR3 protein: CASSKPGQGRDIQYF; CDR3 DNA: TGTGCCAGCAGTAAACCGGGACAGGGCCGGGACATTCAGTACTTC
clone size: few; D gene: TRBD2; J gene: TRBJ2-3; V gene: TRBV6-4; CDR3 protein: CASSLTSGITDTQYF; CDR3 DNA: TGTGCCAGCAGCCTGACTAGCGGGATCACAGATACGCAGTATTTT
clone size: .; D gene: TRBD1; J gene: TRBJ2-7; V gene: TRBV7-8; CDR3 protein: CASSSRDSRLYEQYF; CDR3 DNA: TGTGCCAGCAGCTCTCGGGACAGTCGCCTCTACGAGCAGTACTTC
clone size: .; D gene: TRBD1; J gene: TRBJ2-1; V gene: TRBV14; CDR3 protein: CASGSGTGGKNEQFF; CDR3 DNA: TGTGCCAGCGGTTCCGGGACAGGGGGCAAGAATGAGCAGTTCTTC